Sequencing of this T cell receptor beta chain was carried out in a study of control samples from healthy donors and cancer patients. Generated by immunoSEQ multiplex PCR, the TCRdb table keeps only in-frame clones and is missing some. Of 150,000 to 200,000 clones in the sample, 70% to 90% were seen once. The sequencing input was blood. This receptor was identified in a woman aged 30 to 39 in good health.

The CDR3 DNA reads as TGTGCCACCAGCTACGAACAGGGAGGATCCTACGAGCAGTACTTC. Translation gives CATSYEQGGSYEQYF. The chain uses TRBV15 and TRBJ2-7; D may correspond to TRBD1 or TRBD2 (6 bases each). CDR3 length equals 15 residues. V was pared by 5 bases and J by 1 base, with 15 bases between. The germline gives CDR1 LNHNV, CDR2 YYDKDF (reference sequence).